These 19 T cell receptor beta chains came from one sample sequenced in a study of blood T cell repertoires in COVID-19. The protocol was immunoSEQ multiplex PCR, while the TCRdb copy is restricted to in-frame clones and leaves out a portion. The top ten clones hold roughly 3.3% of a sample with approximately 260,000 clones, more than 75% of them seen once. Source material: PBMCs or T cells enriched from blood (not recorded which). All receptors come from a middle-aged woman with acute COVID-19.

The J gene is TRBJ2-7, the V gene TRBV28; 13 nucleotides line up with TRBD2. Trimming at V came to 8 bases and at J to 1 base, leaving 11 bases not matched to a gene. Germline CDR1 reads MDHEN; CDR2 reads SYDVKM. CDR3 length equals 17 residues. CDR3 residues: CASSKSLLAGGSYEQYF. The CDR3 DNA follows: TGTGCCAGCTCAAAGAGCCTACTAGCGGGAGGGTCCTACGAGCAGTACTTC.

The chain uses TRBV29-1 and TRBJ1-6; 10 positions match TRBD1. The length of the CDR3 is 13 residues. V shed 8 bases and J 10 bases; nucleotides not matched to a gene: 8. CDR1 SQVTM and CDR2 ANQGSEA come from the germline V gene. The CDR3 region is CSNGGTGDSPLHF. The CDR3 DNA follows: TGCAGCAATGGGGGGACAGGGGACTCACCCCTCCACTTT.

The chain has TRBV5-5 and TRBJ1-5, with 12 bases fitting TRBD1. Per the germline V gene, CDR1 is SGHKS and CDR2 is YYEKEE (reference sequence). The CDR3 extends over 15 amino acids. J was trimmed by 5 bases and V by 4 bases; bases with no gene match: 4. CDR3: CASSDGTGGYQPQHF. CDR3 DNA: TGTGCCAGCAGCGACGGGACAGGGGGCTATCAGCCCCAGCATTTT.

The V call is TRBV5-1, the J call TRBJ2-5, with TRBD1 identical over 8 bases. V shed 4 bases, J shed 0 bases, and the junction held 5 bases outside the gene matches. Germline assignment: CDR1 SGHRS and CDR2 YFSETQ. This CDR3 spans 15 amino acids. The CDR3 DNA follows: TGCGCCAGCAGCCTAGGACAGGGTGACCAAGAGACCCAGTACTTC. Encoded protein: CASSLGQGDQETQYF.

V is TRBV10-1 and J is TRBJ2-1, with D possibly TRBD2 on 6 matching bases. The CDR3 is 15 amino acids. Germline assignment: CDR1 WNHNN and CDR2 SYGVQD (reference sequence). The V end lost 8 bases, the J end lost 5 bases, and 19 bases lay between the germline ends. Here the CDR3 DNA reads TGCGCCAGCCATGGGGAGGTTCCGAAGGACAATGAGCAGTTCTTC. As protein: CASHGEVPKDNEQFF.

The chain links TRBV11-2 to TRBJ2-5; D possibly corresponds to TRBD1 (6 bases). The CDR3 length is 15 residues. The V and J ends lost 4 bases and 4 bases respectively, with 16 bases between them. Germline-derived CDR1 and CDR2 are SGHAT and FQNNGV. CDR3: CASSSGTIGRETQYF. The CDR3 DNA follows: TGTGCCAGCAGCTCAGGGACAATTGGTCGAGAGACCCAGTACTTC.

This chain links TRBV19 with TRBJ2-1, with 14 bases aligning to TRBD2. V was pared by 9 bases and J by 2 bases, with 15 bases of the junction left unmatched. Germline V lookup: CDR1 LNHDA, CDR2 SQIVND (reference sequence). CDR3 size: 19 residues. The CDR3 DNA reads TGTGCCAGCTCCTACGCCGGACTAGCGGGAGGTAGGGCCTACAATGAGCAGTTCTTC. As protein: CASSYAGLAGGRAYNEQFF.

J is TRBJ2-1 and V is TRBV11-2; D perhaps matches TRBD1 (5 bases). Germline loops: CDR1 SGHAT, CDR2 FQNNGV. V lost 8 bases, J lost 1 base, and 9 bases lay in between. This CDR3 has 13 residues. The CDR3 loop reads CASRTTSYNEQFF. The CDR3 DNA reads TGTGCCAGCCGGACAACTTCCTACAATGAGCAGTTCTTC. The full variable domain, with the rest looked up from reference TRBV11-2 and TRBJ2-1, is EAGVAQSPRYKIIEKRQSVAFWCNPISGHATLYWYQQILGQGPKLLIQFQNNGVVDDSQLPKDRFSAERLKGVDSTLKIQPAKLEDSAVYLCASRTTSYNEQFFGPGTRLTVL.

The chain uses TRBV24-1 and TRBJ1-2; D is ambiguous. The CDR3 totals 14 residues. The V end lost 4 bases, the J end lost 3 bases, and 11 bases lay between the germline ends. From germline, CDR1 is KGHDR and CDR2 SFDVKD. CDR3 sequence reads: CATSETDTHYGYTF. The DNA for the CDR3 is TGTGCCACCAGTGAGACCGACACCCACTATGGCTACACCTTC.

CDR3: CAISDLGQGSYGYTF. DNA for the CDR3: TGTGCCATCAGTGACCTGGGACAGGGAAGCTATGGCTACACCTTC. V is TRBV10-3 and J is TRBJ1-2; 9 nucleotides agree with TRBD1. CDR1 and CDR2 from the germline V gene are ENHRY and SYGVKD. The ends lost 3 bases at V and 4 bases at J; junction bases unmatched: 6. The CDR3 is 15 amino acids.

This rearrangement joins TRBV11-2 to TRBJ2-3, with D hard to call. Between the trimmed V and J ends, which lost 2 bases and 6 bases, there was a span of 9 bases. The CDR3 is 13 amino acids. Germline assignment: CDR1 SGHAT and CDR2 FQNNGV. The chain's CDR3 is CASSLSSGDTQYF. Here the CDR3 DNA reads TGTGCCAGCAGCTTATCATCAGGTGATACGCAGTATTTT.

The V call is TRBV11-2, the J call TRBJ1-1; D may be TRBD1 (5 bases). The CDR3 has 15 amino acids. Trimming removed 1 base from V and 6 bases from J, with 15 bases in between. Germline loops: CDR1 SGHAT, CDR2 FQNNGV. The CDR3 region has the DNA TGTGCCAGCAGCTTAGTCGGCCAGGGATCCCCTGAAGCTTTCTTT. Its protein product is CASSLVGQGSPEAFF.

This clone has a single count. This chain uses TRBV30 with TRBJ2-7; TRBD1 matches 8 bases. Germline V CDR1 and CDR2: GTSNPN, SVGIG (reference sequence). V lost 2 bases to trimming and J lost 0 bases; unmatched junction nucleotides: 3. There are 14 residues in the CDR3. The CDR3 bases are TGTGCCTGGAGTTGGACAGGGAGCTCCTACGAGCAGTACTTC. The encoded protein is CAWSWTGSSYEQYF.

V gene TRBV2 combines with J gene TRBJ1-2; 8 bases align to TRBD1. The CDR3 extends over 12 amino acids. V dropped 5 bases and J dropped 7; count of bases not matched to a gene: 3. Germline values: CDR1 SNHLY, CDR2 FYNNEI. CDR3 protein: CASSQGAGGYTF. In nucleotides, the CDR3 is TGTGCCAGCAGTCAGGGGGCGGGTGGCTACACCTTC. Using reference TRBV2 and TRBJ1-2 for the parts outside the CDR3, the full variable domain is EPEVTQTPSHQVTQMGQEVILRCVPISNHLYFYWYRQILGQKVEFLVSFYNNEISEKSEIFDDQFSVERPDGSNFTLKIRSTKLEDSAMYFCASSQGAGGYTFGSGTRLTVV.

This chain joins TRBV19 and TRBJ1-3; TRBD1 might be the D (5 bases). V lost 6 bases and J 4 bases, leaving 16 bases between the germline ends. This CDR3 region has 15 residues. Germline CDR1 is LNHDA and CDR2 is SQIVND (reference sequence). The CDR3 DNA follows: TGTGCCAGTAGCCTGATCAGGGAAGGAGGAAACACCATATATTTT. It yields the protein CASSLIREGGNTIYF.

The CDR3 bases are TGTGCCAGCAGCCTCACCAACAACAATGAGCAGTTCTTC. Amino acid sequence: CASSLTNNNEQFF. The chain links TRBV7-3 to TRBJ2-1; D call uncertain. CDR1 and CDR2 from the germline V gene are SGHTA and FQGTGA. Trimming removed 5 bases from V and 5 bases from J, with 10 bases in between. The CDR3 length is 13 residues.

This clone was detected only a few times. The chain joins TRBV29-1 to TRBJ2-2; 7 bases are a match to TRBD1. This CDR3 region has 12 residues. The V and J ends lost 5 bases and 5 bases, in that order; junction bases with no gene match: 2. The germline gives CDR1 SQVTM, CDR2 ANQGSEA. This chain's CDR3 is CSVSRGTGELFF. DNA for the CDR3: TGCAGCGTTTCCAGGGGGACCGGGGAGCTGTTTTTT.

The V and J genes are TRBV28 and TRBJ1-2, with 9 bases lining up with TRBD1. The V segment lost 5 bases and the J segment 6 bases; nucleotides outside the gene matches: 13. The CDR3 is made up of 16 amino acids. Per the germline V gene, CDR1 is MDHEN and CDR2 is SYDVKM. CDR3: CASSPSGTGFGDGYTF. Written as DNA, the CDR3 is TGTGCCAGCAGTCCATCCGGGACAGGGTTTGGGGATGGCTACACCTTC.

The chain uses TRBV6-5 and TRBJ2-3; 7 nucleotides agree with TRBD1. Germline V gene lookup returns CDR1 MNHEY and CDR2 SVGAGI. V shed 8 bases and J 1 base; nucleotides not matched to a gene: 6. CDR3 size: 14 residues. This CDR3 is CASSLDRGTDTQYF. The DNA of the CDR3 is TGTGCCAGCTCGCTAGACAGGGGCACAGATACGCAGTATTTT.